Detailed here is one TCR beta chain. The data originate from a study of blood T cell dynamics during melanoma immunotherapy. DNA loading was fixed at 350 to 450 ng for all bulk PBMC samples. Here immunoSEQ multiplex PCR was the method, and the copy in TCRdb shows in-frame clones only, minus some. The sample consists of almost 7,000 clones, about 88% of them appearing once. Time point: week 3, after first cycle of checkpoint inhibitor. One draw preceded checkpoint blockade; another followed its first cycle at week 3. Patients with prior systemic cancer treatment, concomitant immunosuppressants, or other active malignancies were excluded. The sequences come from blood, collected from a patient treated with checkpoint blockade. The TCR was taken from a human donor with melanoma. Some clones in this sample may be carry-over from other donors' samples.

CDR3: CASSFVNANTGELFF. The CDR3 DNA reads as TGTGCCAGCAGCTTCGTTAATGCGAACACCGGGGAGCTGTTTTTT. The V call is TRBV7-2, the J call TRBJ2-2; D remains ambiguous. Trimming removed 3 bases from V and 0 bases from J, with 8 bases in between. Looked up from germline, CDR1 is SGHTA and CDR2 is FQGNSA. CDR3 size: 15 residues.